This T cell receptor beta chain was sequenced during a study of blood T cell repertoires in COVID-19. Turning to the study itself: PBMCs, B-cell-depleted T cells, or T cells provided the cDNA or gDNA that made up the material.

Germline V gene data show CDR1 as SGHTA and CDR2 as FQGNSA. Trimming took 8 bases from V and 2 from J, leaving 12 bases between them. This CDR3 comprises 14 residues. This clone appeared a single time. Per the study methods: From reference gene primer amplification, estimates of nucleated cell counts were derived. Here immunoSEQ multiplex PCR was the method, and the copy in TCRdb shows in-frame clones only, minus some. The DNA was the basis for D and trimming; V, J and clone size are from that table. This sample yields over 100,000 clones, of which approximately 90% are seen a single time; 10% belongs to the top ten.

V gene TRBV7-2 combines with J gene TRBJ2-2, with D unresolved. Sequenced: peripheral blood. This clonotype originated in a man aged 45-65 years with acute or convalescent COVID-19. This CDR3 is CASRNSPNTGELFF. CDR3 in DNA: TGTGCCAGCCGAAACAGTCCTAACACCGGGGAGCTGTTTTTT.